This TCR beta chain was observed in a study of blood T cell repertoires in COVID-19. Study background: Sites across the United States, Italy and Spain contributed samples from acute and convalescent COVID-19. The cDNA or gDNA used as material had been derived from T cells, B-cell-depleted T cells, or PBMCs.

Trimming left V 3 bases short and J 4 bases short, with 15 bases between. The CDR3 loop spans 16 amino acids. The germline CDR1 and CDR2 sequences are SGHVS and FNYEAQ. Original methodology: Amplification of reference gene primers was used by the study to estimate nucleated cell counts. The method was immunoSEQ multiplex PCR; TCRdb's version includes in-frame clones alone and lacks a portion of them. V and J calls and clone size are given by that table; D and trimming were obtained from the DNA. In the table there are 70,000 to 95,000 clones, approximately 92% of which are singletons. This sequence was found in a woman of 80 years or more with active COVID-19. The V and J genes are TRBV7-6 and TRBJ2-2; D possibly corresponds to TRBD2 (7 bases). Sequenced sample: peripheral blood. The CDR3 DNA reads as TGTGCCAGCAGCTTGCTAGGGGGAGGGGGCACCGGGGAGCTGTTTTTT. Translating it yields CASSLLGGGGTGELFF.